Below, 22 T cell receptor beta chains from the same sample are listed, as sequenced in a study of metastatic and nonmetastatic thyroid tumors. No patient received treatment before thyroid surgery. TCRdb reassembled clones from the PCR reads with MiXCR. The data hold tens of thousands of clones, with roughly 4.2% observed a single time. The material sequenced was blood. All receptors derive from a female donor with papillary thyroid cancer or a benign thyroid nodule (not recorded which). Some clones in this sample may be carry-over from other donors' samples.

The table lists this clone with a few counts. With a much larger clone just one base away, this may be a read error. The V gene is TRBV2, the J gene TRBJ2-2; perhaps TRBD2 as D (5 bases). Germline V lookup: CDR1 SNHLY, CDR2 FYNNEI. This CDR3 is built from 13 residues. The DNA of the CDR3 is TGTGCCAGCAGGGTCGATGGCACCGGGGAGCTGCTTTTT. This gives the protein CASRVDGTGELLF. Together with reference TRBV2 and TRBJ2-2, the CDR3 gives the full variable domain: EPEVTQTPSHQVTQMGQEVILRCVPISNHLYFYWYRQILGQKVEFLVSFYNNEISEKSEIFDDQFSVERPDGSNFTLKIRSTKLEDSAMYFCASRVDGTGELLFGEGSRLTVL.

This clone came up a few times. The chain employs TRBV5-1 and TRBJ2-1, with 11 bases aligning to TRBD2. Per the germline V gene, CDR1 is SGHRS and CDR2 is YFSETQ. J gave up 9 bases and V 1 base, and 3 bases lay outside the gene matches. This CDR3 has 14 residues. The CDR3 loop is CASSLKLAGAEQFF. The CDR3 bases are TGCGCCAGCAGCTTGAAACTAGCGGGAGCTGAGCAGTTCTTC. Based on the CDR3 plus reference TRBV5-1 and TRBJ2-1, the full variable domain is KAGVTQTPRYLIKTRGQQVTLSCSPISGHRSVSWYQQTPGQGLQFLFEYFSETQRNKGNFPGRFSGRQFSNSRSEMNVSTLELGDSALYLCASSLKLAGAEQFFGPGTRLTVL.

This clone was counted only a few times. A much larger clonotype is one base distant, so this may be a read error. V gene TRBV20-1 combines with J gene TRBJ2-5; D gene unclear. The germline V and J ends were trimmed by 6 bases and 1 base, with 12 bases remaining between them. This CDR3 region has 13 residues. The germline V gene encodes CDR1 DFQATT and CDR2 SNEGSKA (reference sequence). The CDR3, as DNA: TGCAGTGCCTACCTATCGCCCCAAGAGACCCAGTACTTC. This sequence encodes CSAYLSPQETQYF.

This clone was seen repeatedly, ten times or more. The V call is TRBV14, the J call TRBJ2-7; 10 nucleotides line up with TRBD2. There are 16 residues in the CDR3. Trimming removed 4 bases from V and 7 bases from J; junction bases left unmatched: 13. Per germline, CDR1 SGHDN and CDR2 FVKESK. CDR3 sequence: CASSPRRTSGKREQYF. The CDR3 bases are TGTGCCAGCAGCCCTAGGAGGACTAGCGGAAAAAGGGAGCAGTACTTC.

The genes are TRBV6-5 and TRBJ1-5; TRBD1 aligns across 10 bases. The junction had 8 bases not matched to a gene; V was cut back by 4 bases and J by 2 bases. This CDR3 region has 17 residues. Germline CDR1 and CDR2: MNHEY and SVGAGI. CDR3 sequence: CASSSGGQGEGNQPQHF. CDR3 coding DNA: TGTGCCAGCAGTTCGGGTGGACAGGGGGAGGGCAATCAGCCCCAGCATTTT.

In its sample, this clone was seen a few times. An end of the junction differs from the germline gene, which may be a read error. The chain combines TRBV28 with TRBJ1-1; D not certain. The CDR3 is 13 residues long. Germline assignment: CDR1 MDHEN and CDR2 SYDVKM. Here the CDR3 reads CVSTSNVNTGAFF. DNA for the CDR3: TGTGTCAGCACCTCCAACGTAAACACTGGAGCTTTCTTT.

This clone was found many times. V is TRBV6-5 and J is TRBJ1-1; no firm D call. Germline CDR1 and CDR2: MNHEY and SVGAGI. The CDR3 is made up of 17 amino acids. The germline V and J ends were trimmed by 0 bases and 7 bases, with 21 bases remaining between them. CDR3 DNA sequence: TGTGCCAGCAGTTACTCGAATCGGTTGGCAAAAAAGTTTGAAGCTTTCTTT. This sequence encodes CASSYSNRLAKKFEAFF.

This clone was recorded many times. V is TRBV7-2 and J is TRBJ1-5, with 7 bases fitting TRBD1. Looked up from germline, CDR1 is SGHTA and CDR2 is FQGNSA. CDR3 length equals 16 residues. The V and J ends lost 2 bases and 3 bases, in that order; junction bases with no gene match: 7. This CDR3 is CASSLTGTAYNQPQHF. The CDR3 DNA is TGTGCCAGCAGCTTAACGGGGACAGCGTACAATCAGCCCCAGCATTTT.

This clone was detected many times. The chain combines TRBV30 with TRBJ2-3; no firm D call. V was trimmed by 2 bases and J by 7 bases, leaving 7 bases between them. The CDR3 consists of 11 residues. The germline V gene encodes CDR1 GTSNPN and CDR2 SVGIG (reference sequence). The DNA for the CDR3 is TGTGCCTGGAGTTGGGTAAATACGCAGTATTTT. This encodes CAWSWVNTQYF.

There are many counts of this clone. The gene calls are TRBV4-1 and TRBJ1-6; TRBD1 might be the D (5 bases). Trimming took 1 base from V and 8 from J, leaving 6 bases between them. Germline loops: CDR1 MGHRA, CDR2 YSYEKL. There are 13 residues in the CDR3. CDR3 sequence (DNA): TGCGCCAGCAGCCAAGCGGGGGATTCACCCCTCCACTTT. It codes for CASSQAGDSPLHF.

The sample holds many counts of this clone. This chain connects TRBV11-2 to TRBJ1-2, with D tentatively TRBD1 (5 bases). Germline CDR1 SGHAT, CDR2 FQNNGV. Trimming removed 0 bases at V and 8 bases at J, with 19 bases between. The CDR3 extends over 16 amino acids. This CDR3 reads CASSLERQSWGPGYTF. The CDR3 DNA reads as TGTGCCAGCAGCTTAGAAAGACAGTCTTGGGGACCGGGCTACACCTTC. Using reference TRBV11-2 and TRBJ1-2 for the parts outside the CDR3, the full variable domain is EAGVAQSPRYKIIEKRQSVAFWCNPISGHATLYWYQQILGQGPKLLIQFQNNGVVDDSQLPKDRFSAERLKGVDSTLKIQPAKLEDSAVYLCASSLERQSWGPGYTFGSGTRLTVV.

This clone was recorded a few times. This chain links TRBV20-1 with TRBJ2-2; 9 bases are shared with TRBD1. V trimming: 2 bases; J trimming: 3 bases; junction bases outside the gene matches: 1. CDR3 size: 14 residues. The germline CDR1 and CDR2 sequences are DFQATT and SNEGSKA (reference sequence). The CDR3 DNA follows: TGCAGTGCTAGAACAGGGGGCGACACCGGGGAGCTGTTTTTT. Its translation is CSARTGGDTGELFF.

The chain links TRBV6-1 to TRBJ2-2, with D perhaps being TRBD1 or TRBD2 (6 bases each). CDR1 and CDR2 from the germline V gene are MNHNS and SASEGT. The V end was cut by 4 bases, the J end by 5 bases, with 14 bases between. The CDR3 length is 15 residues. CDR3 residues: CASSGGALGTGELFF. In DNA form, the CDR3 reads TGTGCCAGCAGTGGGGGGGCCTTGGGGACCGGGGAGCTGTTTTTT.

This clone was counted between two and nine times. This chain links TRBV12-3 or TRBV12-4 with TRBJ2-7; D ambiguous. The CDR3 totals 14 residues. V was clipped by 3 bases and J by 1 base, with 10 bases between them. CDR3 sequence reads: CASSFVGESYEQYF. As DNA, the CDR3 is TGTGCCAGCAGTTTCGTAGGAGAATCCTACGAGCAGTACTTC.

The rearrangement links TRBV5-1 to TRBJ2-2, with 7 bases identical to TRBD2. The germline V gene has CDR1 SGHRS and CDR2 YFSETQ. The CDR3 loop spans 16 amino acids. With 0 bases clipped from V and 2 bases from J, the junction kept 4 bases outside the gene matches. The CDR3 protein is CASSLAGGRNTGELFF. CDR3 bases: TGCGCCAGCAGCTTGGCGGGGGGACGTAACACCGGGGAGCTGTTTTTT.

In its sample, this clone was seen a few times. The V gene is TRBV28, the J gene TRBJ1-2; 7 bases agree with TRBD1. The CDR3 totals 13 residues. V lost 5 bases to trimming and J lost 2 bases; unmatched junction nucleotides: 2. Germline V gene data show CDR1 as MDHEN and CDR2 as SYDVKM. The CDR3 protein is CASSPTGNYGYTF. The CDR3 region has the DNA TGTGCCAGCAGTCCGACAGGGAACTATGGCTACACCTTC.

There are many counts of this clone. The V call is TRBV7-2, the J call TRBJ2-7; TRBD2 agrees at 14 bases. V shed 4 bases, J shed 6 bases, and the junction held 2 bases outside the gene matches. The germline V gene has CDR1 SGHTA and CDR2 FQGNSA. The CDR3 spans 14 residues. The CDR3 protein is CASSWTSGRPEQYF. The CDR3 coding sequence is TGTGCCAGCAGCTGGACTAGCGGGAGGCCCGAGCAGTACTTC.

The V and J genes are TRBV5-1 and TRBJ2-2, with a weak D call TRBD1 (5 bases). V was cut by 2 bases and J by 1 base, with 9 bases left in between. Per germline, CDR1 SGHRS and CDR2 YFSETQ. The CDR3 sequence is 15 residues long. CDR3 bases: TGCGCCAGCAGCTTAGGGCAGGGGAACACCGGGGAGCTGTTTTTT. This codes for CASSLGQGNTGELFF.

This clone was recorded a few times. The chain joins TRBV12-3 or TRBV12-4 to TRBJ2-3; 8 bases are a match to TRBD1. Trimming cost V 4 bases and J 1 base; bases outside gene matches: 10. This CDR3 has 17 amino acids. CDR3 DNA sequence: TGTGCCAGCAGTTCCGCCAGGGGGCGCTCCGGCACAGATACGCAGTATTTT. Translated: CASSSARGRSGTDTQYF.

At least ten counts were recorded for this clone. The chain recombines TRBV6-1 with TRBJ1-2; no definite D call. V lost 1 base and J lost 4, with 13 bases in between. The CDR3 totals 15 residues. CDR1 MNHNS and CDR2 SASEGT come from the germline V gene. In DNA form, the CDR3 reads TGTGCCAGCAGTGAAGTCGGCGACACAGTCTATGGCTACACCTTC. It specifies CASSEVGDTVYGYTF.

V and J are TRBV4-2 and TRBJ1-5, with D unresolved. CDR1 is LGHNA and CDR2 is YNFKEQ in the germline V gene. The CDR3 is made up of 15 amino acids. The germline V and J ends were trimmed by 1 base and 6 bases, with 13 bases remaining between them. The CDR3 DNA is TGTGCCAGCAGCCAAGGGTCCGGTCCTGGTCAGCCCCAGCATTTT. Translating it yields CASSQGSGPGQPQHF.

V is TRBV28 and J is TRBJ2-1; D might be TRBD2 (5 bases). Germline V CDR1 and CDR2: MDHEN, SYDVKM. The CDR3 runs to 20 residues. V was cut by 4 bases and J by 0 bases, with 25 bases left in between. The CDR3 region is CASSWGWEAVPYSSYNEQFF. For the CDR3, the DNA is TGTGCCAGCAGTTGGGGATGGGAAGCGGTTCCATATAGCTCCTACAATGAGCAGTTCTTC.